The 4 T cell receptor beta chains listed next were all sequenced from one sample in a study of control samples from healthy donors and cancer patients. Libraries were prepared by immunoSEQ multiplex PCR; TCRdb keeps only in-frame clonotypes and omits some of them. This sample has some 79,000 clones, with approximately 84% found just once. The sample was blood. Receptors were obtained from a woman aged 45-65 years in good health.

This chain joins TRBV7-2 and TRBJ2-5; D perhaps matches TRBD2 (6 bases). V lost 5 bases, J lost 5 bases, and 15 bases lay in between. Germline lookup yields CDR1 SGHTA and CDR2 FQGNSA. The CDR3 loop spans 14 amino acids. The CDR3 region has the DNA TGTGCCAGCAGCCTGTCTAGCGCCGGGGAGACCCAGTACTTC. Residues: CASSLSSAGETQYF.

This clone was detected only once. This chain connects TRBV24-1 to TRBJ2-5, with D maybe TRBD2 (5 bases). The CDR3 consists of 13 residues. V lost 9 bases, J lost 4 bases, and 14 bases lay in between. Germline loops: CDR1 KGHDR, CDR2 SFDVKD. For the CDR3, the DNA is TGTGCCACCGGGGAGTCGGCAATAGAGACCCAGTACTTC. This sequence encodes CATGESAIETQYF.

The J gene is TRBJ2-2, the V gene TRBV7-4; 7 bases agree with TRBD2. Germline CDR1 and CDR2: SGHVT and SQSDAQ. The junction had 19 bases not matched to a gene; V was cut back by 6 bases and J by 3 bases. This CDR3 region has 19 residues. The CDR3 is CASRLFNVRDREDTGELFF. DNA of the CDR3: TGTGCCAGCAGGCTCTTCAACGTCAGGGACCGGGAGGACACCGGGGAGCTGTTTTTT.

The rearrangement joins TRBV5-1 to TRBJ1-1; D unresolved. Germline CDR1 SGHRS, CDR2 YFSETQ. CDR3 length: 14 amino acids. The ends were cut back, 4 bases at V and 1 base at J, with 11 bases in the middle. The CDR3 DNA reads TGCGCCAGCAGCCCGTGGACGGGGAACACTGAAGCTTTCTTT. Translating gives CASSPWTGNTEAFF.